This T cell receptor beta chain derives from a study of T cell responses to AZD1222 COVID-19 vaccine. The study, taken as a whole, reports: Only five to seven individuals given AZD1222 were seropositive at baseline. Clonal diversity was possibly underestimated, and white British individuals and females predominated among donors.

To note about this clone: Its specificity is not known.

CDR1 and CDR2 from the germline V gene are SGHRS and YFSETQ. The CDR3 runs to 14 residues. With V trimmed by 4 bases and J by 8 bases, 4 bases remained unmatched. The method was immunoSEQ multiplex PCR; TCRdb's version includes in-frame clones alone and lacks a portion of them. The repertoire holds about 130,000 clones, with roughly 85% as singletons. This TCR was recovered from an adult in good health. This chain links TRBV5-1 with TRBJ1-4, with 11 positions matching TRBD1. Sample: peripheral blood, taken on day 0 of AZD1222 vaccination. This chain's CDR3 is CASSPGTGGEKLFF. Written as DNA, the CDR3 is TGCGCCAGCAGCCCAGGGACAGGGGGAGAAAAACTGTTTTTT.